The 15 T cell receptor beta chains below all came from one sample that was sequenced in a study of T-cell reconstitution after alpha-beta-depleted transplantation in children. Molecular barcoding with unique molecular identifiers was used for the TCRbeta library. TCRdb analysed the PCR reads with MiXCR anew, one entry per CDR3 protein. The table lists some 520,000 distinct CDR3 sequences, around a third of them singletons, with more than 2% in the top ten. The sample was PBMCs from the stem cell graft donor, taken from the stem cell graft. All receptors come from a human donor who donated a stem cell graft to a child with aplastic anemia.

This clonotype has more than one count but fewer than ten. The CDR3 nucleotides read TGCAGCGTTGCTAGGGGATCCAACCTCAACTATGGCTACACCTTC. Amino acids: CSVARGSNLNYGYTF. V gene TRBV29-1 combines with J gene TRBJ1-2; D perhaps matches TRBD1 (5 bases). There are 15 residues in the CDR3. With 4 bases removed from V and 2 bases from J, the gap between germline ends came to 17 bases. Germline lookup yields CDR1 SQVTM and CDR2 ANQGSEA.

The rearrangement uses TRBV29-1 and TRBJ2-3, with D possibly matching TRBD2 (6 bases). From germline, CDR1 is SQVTM and CDR2 ANQGSEA. V was pared by 8 bases and J by 2 bases, with 14 bases between. The CDR3 spans 13 residues. CDR3 sequence reads: CSPRRVDTDTQYF. As DNA, the CDR3 is TGCAGCCCTCGGAGGGTTGACACAGATACGCAGTATTTT.

This sequence joins TRBV7-9 and TRBJ1-4; D is ambiguous. The V end lost 1 base, the J end lost 8 bases, and 11 bases lay between the germline ends. Germline V gene data show CDR1 as SEHNR and CDR2 as FQNEAQ (reference sequence). The CDR3 contains 14 residues. CDR3 in amino acids: CASSLGRAEEKLFF. CDR3 coding DNA: TGTGCCAGCAGCTTAGGTCGGGCGGAAGAAAAACTGTTTTTT.

The rearrangement joins TRBV6-2 or TRBV6-3 to TRBJ2-7; D is possibly TRBD2 (6 bases). The CDR3 sequence is 14 residues long. The V gene lost 7 bases and the J gene lost 8 bases, with 21 bases spanning the gap. Germline values: CDR1 MNHEY, CDR2 SVGEGT. The CDR3 sequence is CASTGDFGSSKQYF. Here the CDR3 DNA reads TGTGCCAGCACGGGGGACTTCGGCTCAAGCAAGCAGTACTTC.

This clonotype came up a few times. This rearrangement joins TRBV1 to TRBJ1-1; TRBD1, the table's D call, lacks a check against the DNA. TRBV1 is noted as a pseudogene. The CDR3 totals 13 residues. CDR3 sequence reads: CTSSQGENTEAFF. In DNA form, the CDR3 reads TGCACCAGCAGCCAGGGGGAGAACACTGAAGCTTTCTTT.

There are a few counts of this clonotype. The J gene is TRBJ2-3, the V gene TRBV19, with TRBD1 matching over 8 bases. Germline CDR1 LNHDA, CDR2 SQIVND (reference sequence). The CDR3 has 17 residues. V was clipped by 5 bases and J by 4 bases; unmatched bases: 14. CDR3 region: CASSAGGAGTGADTQYF. The CDR3 nucleotides are TGTGCCAGTAGTGCAGGGGGCGCGGGAACGGGCGCAGATACGCAGTATTTT.

The chain joins TRBV15 to TRBJ1-2; no clear D. CDR1 and CDR2 (germline): LNHNV, YYDKDF (reference sequence). CDR3 size: 14 residues. V was clipped by 0 bases and J by 5 bases, with 10 bases between them. DNA for the CDR3: TGTGCCACCAGCAGAGATAGACTAGTGTATGGCTACACCTTC. This sequence encodes CATSRDRLVYGYTF.

In DNA, the CDR3 is TGCGCCAGCAGCCAAGATCCTAGCGGGAGGGGACGGGCCAAAAACATTCAGTACTTC. This encodes CASSQDPSGRGRAKNIQYF. This chain links TRBV4-3 with TRBJ2-4; 12 bases are shared with TRBD2. V was pared by 0 bases and J by 1 base, with 7 bases of the junction left unmatched. The germline gives CDR1 LGHNA, CDR2 YSLEER. This CDR3 spans 19 amino acids.

This chain joins TRBV20-1 and TRBJ2-1; 11 nucleotides line up with TRBD2. Germline V gene lookup returns CDR1 DFQATT and CDR2 SNEGSKA (reference sequence). After removal of 3 bases from V and 12 bases from J, the junction contained 7 bases not matched to a gene. The CDR3 covers 13 residues. CDR3 coding DNA: TGCAGTGCTAGTTTAGCGGGAGGGGACCTGCAGTTCTTC. Its translation: CSASLAGGDLQFF.

This chain links TRBV7-9 with TRBJ2-5; TRBD2 aligns across 9 bases. Germline lookup yields CDR1 SEHNR and CDR2 FQNEAQ (reference sequence). The CDR3 length is 15 residues. V lost 3 bases and J lost 1; bases outside the gene matches: 3. The CDR3 bases are TGTGCCAGCAGCTTCGCTAGCGGGATCCAAGAGACCCAGTACTTC. It yields the protein CASSFASGIQETQYF.

This clonotype was counted a few times. DNA of the CDR3: TGTGCCAGCAACCAGCGGGAGAACACCGGGGAGCTGTTTTTT. This sequence encodes CASNQRENTGELFF. This chain uses TRBV6-1 with TRBJ2-2; 7 nucleotides line up with TRBD2. The V gene end was trimmed by 7 bases and the J gene end by 1 base; junction bases not matched to a gene: 3. The CDR3 has 14 amino acids. Germline V lookup: CDR1 MNHNS, CDR2 SASEGT.

The CDR3 reads CASSQEVSGNTIYF. The CDR3 nucleotides read TGCGCCAGCAGCCAAGAAGTCTCTGGAAACACCATATATTTT. The V gene is TRBV4-3, the J gene TRBJ1-3; D remains unclear. CDR3 length: 14 amino acids. V was pared by 0 bases and J by 0 bases, with 3 bases between. CDR1 is LGHNA, CDR2 YSLEER, per germline.

This clonotype was seen a handful of times. CDR3 sequence reads: CASSEPASVFTYEQYV. The CDR3 DNA reads TGTGCCAGCAGTGAGCCAGCTAGCGTATTCACCTACGAGCAGTACGTC. The rearrangement uses TRBV6-2 or TRBV6-3 and TRBJ2-7; D possibly corresponds to TRBD2 (6 bases). The V end lost 5 bases, the J end lost 2 bases, and 19 bases lay between the germline ends. Germline CDR1 and CDR2: MNHEY and SVGEGT. The CDR3 contains 16 residues.

The table lists this clonotype with a few counts. J is TRBJ2-6 and V is TRBV30; D assignment may be TRBD1 or TRBD2 (5 bases each). The V gene lost 8 bases and the J gene lost 1 base, with 21 bases spanning the gap. This CDR3 is 17 amino acids long. Per the germline V gene, CDR1 is GTSNPN and CDR2 is SVGIG (reference sequence). The CDR3 coding sequence is TGTGCCGGGGACGGGGTCGCTTTACGGTCTGGGGCCAACGTCCTGACTTTC. This translates into CAGDGVALRSGANVLTF. The whole variable domain, remainder taken from reference TRBV30 and TRBJ2-6, is SQTIHQWPATLVQPVGSPLSLECTVEGTSNPNLYWYRQAAGRGLQLLFYSVGIGQISSEVPQNLSASRPQDRQFILSSKKLLLSDSGFYLCAGDGVALRSGANVLTFGAGSRLTVL.

The CDR3 loop reads CASSFHSGSSYNEQFF. The DNA for the CDR3 is TGTGCCAGCAGTTTTCATAGCGGGAGCTCCTACAATGAGCAGTTCTTC. This chain links TRBV6-5 with TRBJ2-1; 9 nucleotides line up with TRBD2. Germline-derived CDR1 and CDR2 are MNHEY and SVGAGI. Trimming at V came to 4 bases and at J to 0 bases, leaving 4 bases not matched to a gene. The CDR3 runs to 16 residues.